This entry features one TCR beta chain sequence. What this receptor recognizes is not known. No much larger clonotype is one base removed from it; base qualities were not supplied. TCR CDR3 regions were amplified from genomic DNA by multiplex PCR using the deep immunoSEQ assay. Extracted genomic DNA from each cell subset was spread evenly across all wells of several immunoSEQ 96-well plates, with each plate serving as a replicate. For unsorted PBMC, approximately 300 ng of genomic DNA, equivalent to approximately 30,000 T cell genomes, went into each replicate PCR. Unsorted PBMC genomic DNA was sequenced across ten immunoSEQ deep assay plates. Purified libraries were measured with a Qubit 3.0 fluorometer, size-checked on a Bioanalyzer 2100, and measured again with the KAPA Library Quantification kit. Every immunoSEQ 96-well plate was sequenced on a dedicated single-read 150-cycle Illumina NextSeq 550 flow cell. In the authors' own workflow: Because the immunoSEQ output held only junctional sequences and lacked quality scores, the filtering could not match the filtering applied to full-length reads. Sequences were annotated with PyIR, a Python wrapper for IgBLAST v1.9, and V/J genes and CDR3 were assigned using IMGT germline references. Reads were removed for weak V/J assignments (E-value above 1e-6), missing CDR3, stop codons, out-of-frame junctions, or ambiguous translated residues. V3J clonotypes were defined as sequences sharing an identical inferred V gene, J gene, and CDR3 amino acid sequence. Percentage overlap between repertoires was computed as shared unique clonotypes divided by the size of the smaller repertoire. Richness of each repertoire was evaluated using RTK rarefaction, the Chao1 estimator, and Recon v2.1 estimates of unobserved clonotypes. TCRdb provides this immuneACCESS table in a form limited to in-frame rearrangements. Some clones are lacking; in checked studies, under half of them reflect an unresolved V gene, and why the rest are absent is not known. The D gene and trimming were derived from the DNA, and the V and J assignments and clone size from that table. In this sample the table shows roughly 500,000 clones, approximately 78% of which occur a single time. The ten largest account for around 11% of the sample.

Reading the germline V gene gives CDR1 SGDLS and CDR2 YYNGEE. V trim: 0 bases; J trim: 6 bases; unmatched bases: 6. From the cysteine through the phenylalanine, the CDR3 covers 15 amino acids. The sequence is cut down to CDR3 DNA, 45 bases in frame from base 1. These data belong to a study of shared clonotypes between healthy human individuals (dated by TCRdb to between 2020 and 2021). Background for the entire study: The cohort comprised two women and a few men aged 18 to 49 years. Blood TCR repertoires of about 5 healthy adults were deeply sequenced to estimate repertoire size and the extent of clonotype sharing between individuals. To increase sequencing depth and limit assay-specific biases, different laboratories used diverse techniques to prepare libraries and sequence TCR repertoires. Each donor's leukapheresis produced roughly between about 0.9 and 9.5 billion PBMCs. The research as a whole found: Only blood was sampled, and tissue TCR repertoires likely differ from those in blood. The genetic and exposure-history diversity represented was limited by the small number of donors. Pairwise subsampling led to the expectation that sequencing depth would affect the degree of clonotype sharing among donors.

Donors were healthy HIV-negative adults with no recently reported acute infections or vaccinations. Every donor was a Caucasian adult residing in Nashville, Tennessee, USA. In the unsorted samples, roughly 90 million PBMCs were counted, and genomic DNA was extracted using the QIAamp DNA Blood Mini kit. Blood was collected by leukapheresis, and PBMCs were isolated by Ficoll-Histopaque density gradient centrifugation and then cryopreserved in liquid nitrogen vapor phase. The chain is encoded by TRBV9 joined to TRBJ2-1; TRBD2 lines up with 7 middle nucleotides. Sequenced sample: PBMCs. This TCR was sampled from a woman in her thirties or forties in good health. Some clones in this sample may be carry-over from other donors' samples. The sequence in DNA is TGTGCCAGCAGCGTAGGGGCGGGAGAAGGCAATGAGCAGTTCTTC. Translated, it reads CASSVGAGEGNEQFF.